This T cell receptor beta chain emerged from a study of blood T cell repertoires in COVID-19. Unmatched junction bases numbered 5, after V lost 6 bases and J lost 5 bases. Germline V CDR1 and CDR2: MNHEY, SMNVEV (reference sequence). This CDR3 contains 14 residues. In the original analysis: Using reference gene primer amplification, nucleated cell counts were estimated. TCRdb keeps only in-frame clones here, not all; method: immunoSEQ multiplex PCR. V, J and clone size are taken as reported in that table, and D and trimming were inferred from the DNA itself. The sample contains a few hundred thousand clones, 80% to 90% of which appear only once. Cohort 3 recovered donors had two negative PCRs, clearance, or symptom resolution.

This sequence was found in a woman aged 50 to 60 who had recovered from COVID-19. Sequencing was done on a sample of PBMCs or T cells enriched from blood (not recorded which). The chain has TRBV27 and TRBJ1-4; the match to TRBD1 covers 8 bases. CDR3 sequence reads: CASSLTGENEKLFF. The CDR3 DNA follows: TGTGCCAGCAGCCTGACAGGGGAAAATGAAAAACTGTTTTTT.